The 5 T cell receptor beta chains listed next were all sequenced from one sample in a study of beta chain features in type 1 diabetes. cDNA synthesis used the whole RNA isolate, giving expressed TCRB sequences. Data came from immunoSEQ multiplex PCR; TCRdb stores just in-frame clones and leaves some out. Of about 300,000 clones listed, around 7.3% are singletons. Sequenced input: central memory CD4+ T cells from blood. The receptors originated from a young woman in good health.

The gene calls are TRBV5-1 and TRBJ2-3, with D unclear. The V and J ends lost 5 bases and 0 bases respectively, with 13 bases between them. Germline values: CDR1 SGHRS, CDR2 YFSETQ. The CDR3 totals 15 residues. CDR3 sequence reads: CASSPEVASTDTQYF. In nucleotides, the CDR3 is TGCGCCAGCAGTCCTGAGGTCGCTAGCACAGATACGCAGTATTTT.

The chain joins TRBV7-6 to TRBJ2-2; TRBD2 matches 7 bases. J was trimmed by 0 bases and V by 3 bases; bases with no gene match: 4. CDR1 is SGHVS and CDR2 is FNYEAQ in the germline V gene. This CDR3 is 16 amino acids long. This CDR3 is CASSLTSRPNTGELFF. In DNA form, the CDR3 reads TGTGCCAGCAGCTTGACTAGCCGACCGAACACCGGGGAGCTGTTTTTT.

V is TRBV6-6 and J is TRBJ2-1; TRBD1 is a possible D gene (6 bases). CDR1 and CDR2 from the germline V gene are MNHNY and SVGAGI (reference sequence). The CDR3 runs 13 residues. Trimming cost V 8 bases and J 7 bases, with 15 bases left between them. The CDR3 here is CASGLRGWNEQFF. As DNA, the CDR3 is TGTGCCAGCGGGTTGAGGGGGTGGAATGAGCAGTTCTTC.

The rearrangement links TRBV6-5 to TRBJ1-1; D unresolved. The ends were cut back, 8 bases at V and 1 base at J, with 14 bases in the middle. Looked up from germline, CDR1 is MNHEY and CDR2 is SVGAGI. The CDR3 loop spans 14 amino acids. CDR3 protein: CASGMKRRNTEAFF. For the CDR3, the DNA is TGTGCCAGCGGGATGAAGCGACGGAACACTGAAGCTTTCTTT.

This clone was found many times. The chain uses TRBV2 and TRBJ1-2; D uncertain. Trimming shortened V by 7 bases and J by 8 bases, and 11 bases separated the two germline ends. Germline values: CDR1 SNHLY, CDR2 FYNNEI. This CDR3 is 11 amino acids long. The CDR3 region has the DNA TGTGCCAGCAAGTCCGAGTCGGGCTACACCTTC. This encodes CASKSESGYTF.